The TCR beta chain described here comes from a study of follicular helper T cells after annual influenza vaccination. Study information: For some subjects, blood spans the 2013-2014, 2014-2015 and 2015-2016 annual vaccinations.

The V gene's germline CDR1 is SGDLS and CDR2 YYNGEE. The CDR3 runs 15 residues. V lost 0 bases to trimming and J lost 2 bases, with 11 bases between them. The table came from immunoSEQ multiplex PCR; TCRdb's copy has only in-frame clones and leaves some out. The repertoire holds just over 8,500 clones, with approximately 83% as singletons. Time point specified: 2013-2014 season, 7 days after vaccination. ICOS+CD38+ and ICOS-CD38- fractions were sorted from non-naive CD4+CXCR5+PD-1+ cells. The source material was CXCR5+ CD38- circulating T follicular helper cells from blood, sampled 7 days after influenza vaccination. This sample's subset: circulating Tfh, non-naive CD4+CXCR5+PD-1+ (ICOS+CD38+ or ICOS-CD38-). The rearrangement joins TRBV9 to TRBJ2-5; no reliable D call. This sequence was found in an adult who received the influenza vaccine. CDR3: CASSVEGQPQETQYF. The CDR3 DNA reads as TGTGCCAGCAGCGTAGAGGGTCAGCCTCAAGAGACCCAGTACTTC.